This TCR beta chain was recovered during a study of early T cells in non-severe SARS-CoV-2 infection. Study details: Bulk RNA from unsorted whole blood was sequenced; chains were unpaired.

Overall study results and limits: Using VDJdb, the matching emphasized anti-spike CD8 responses while missing private and CD4 specificities.

In the library, individual cDNA molecules carried attached unique molecular identifiers. TCRdb called the 5' RACE reads again in MiXCR, with one record for every CDR3 protein. The profile shows some 35,000 distinct CDR3 sequences, approximately 6.6% of them singletons. This CDR3 has 17 residues. After removal of 7 bases from V and 4 bases from J, the junction contained 14 bases not matched to a gene. CDR1 is MNHEY and CDR2 is SMNVEV in the germline V gene (reference sequence). In its sample, this clonotype was seen a few times. Its specificity is unknown. The chain links TRBV27 to TRBJ2-1; the match to TRBD2 covers 9 bases. This material consisted of whole blood, taken at baseline. This receptor was obtained from an adult who was a healthcare worker with PCR-confirmed SARS-CoV-2 infection or an uninfected control (not recorded which). Here the CDR3 DNA reads TGTGCCAGCACCCCGGCCCCTTCTAGCGGGGTATACAATGAGCAGTTCTTC. Protein product: CASTPAPSSGVYNEQFF.